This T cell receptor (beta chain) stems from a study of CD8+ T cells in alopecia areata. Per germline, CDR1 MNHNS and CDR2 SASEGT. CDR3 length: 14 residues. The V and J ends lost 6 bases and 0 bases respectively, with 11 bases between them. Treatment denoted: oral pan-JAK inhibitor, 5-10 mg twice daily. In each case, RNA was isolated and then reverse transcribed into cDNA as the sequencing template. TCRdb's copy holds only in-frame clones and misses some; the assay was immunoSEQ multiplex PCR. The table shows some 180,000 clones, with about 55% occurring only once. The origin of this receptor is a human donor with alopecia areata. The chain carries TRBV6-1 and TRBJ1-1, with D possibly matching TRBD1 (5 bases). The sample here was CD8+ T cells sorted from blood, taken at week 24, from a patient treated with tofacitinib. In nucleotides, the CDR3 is TGTGCCAGCAGCACCGGACACCTGAACACTGAAGCTTTCTTT. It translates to CASSTGHLNTEAFF.